This T cell receptor (beta chain) is drawn from a study of CD8 T cells in Susac syndrome. Negative isolation yielded the CD8+ and CD4+ T cells, while FACS enriched the TEMRA cells. V was pared by 8 bases and J by 6 bases, with 14 bases between. Germline values: CDR1 LGHDT, CDR2 YNNKEL (reference sequence). The CDR3 consists of 12 residues. RNA amounts of about 0.5 to 1 ug underwent reverse transcription with random hexamers. TCRdb reprocessed the immunoSEQ multiplex PCR reads via MiXCR and lists one record per CDR3 protein. The table has 150,000 or so distinct CDR3 sequences, roughly 94% seen once. This TCR derives from a human donor with multiple sclerosis. The rearrangement links TRBV3-1 to TRBJ2-7; either TRBD1 or TRBD2 may fit D (5 bases each). Sequenced material: CD4+ T cells from PBMCs. CDR3 loop: CASAMGVGEQYF. For the CDR3, the DNA is TGTGCCAGCGCGATGGGGGTAGGCGAGCAGTACTTC.